Below, 23 T cell receptor beta chains from the same sample are listed, as sequenced in a study of early T cells in non-severe SARS-CoV-2 infection. TCRdb called the 5' RACE reads again in MiXCR, with one record for every CDR3 protein. The profile covers about 72,000 distinct CDR3 sequences, with approximately 9% appearing a single time and 3.2% taken by the ten largest. The sequencing input was whole blood. These receptor sequences come from an adult who was a healthcare worker with PCR-confirmed SARS-CoV-2 infection or an uninfected control (not recorded which).

The chain links TRBV29-1 to TRBJ2-7; TRBD2 might be the D (6 bases). The CDR3 consists of 16 residues. Germline V gene lookup returns CDR1 SQVTM and CDR2 ANQGSEA. The V end was cut by 0 bases, the J end by 3 bases, with 18 bases between. CDR3 in DNA: TGCAGCGTTGAAGATCGGGGAACTAGCCCCTACTACGAGCAGTACTTC. Encoded protein: CSVEDRGTSPYYEQYF.

This clonotype was seen repeatedly, ten times or more. V and J are TRBV7-3 and TRBJ2-5; D gene unclear. This CDR3 contains 16 residues. Germline CDR1 and CDR2: SGHTA and FQGTGA. Trimming pared 5 bases from V and 2 bases from J, leaving 18 bases between. This CDR3 is CASSPNSLIGQETQYF. CDR3 DNA sequence: TGTGCCAGCAGCCCAAATAGTCTAATCGGGCAAGAGACCCAGTACTTC.

This CDR3 reads CASSRDRGKVTYEQYF. The CDR3 DNA is TGTGCCAGCAGTAGGGACAGGGGAAAAGTTACCTACGAGCAGTACTTC. This sequence joins TRBV28 and TRBJ2-7; TRBD1 agrees at 10 bases. Germline V lookup: CDR1 MDHEN, CDR2 SYDVKM. This CDR3 region has 16 residues. Unmatched junction bases numbered 9, after V lost 5 bases and J lost 2 bases.

This clonotype came up many times. The CDR3 end shows no conserved phenylalanine or tryptophan, and so a read error is likely. The limits of the CDR3 on the DNA are not certain, so only TCRdb's listed CDR3 is given. This chain joins TRBV20-1 and TRBJ2-1; the D call of TRBD1 is as the table states it, not checked on the DNA. Looked up from germline, CDR1 is DFQATT and CDR2 is SNEGSKA (reference sequence). The CDR3 has 12 amino acids, counting both end residues. The CDR3 reads CSAGRVSGVPLP.

This clonotype occurred many times. The chain has TRBV5-4 and TRBJ2-5, with D possibly being TRBD2 (6 bases). CDR3 length: 12 amino acids. Germline-derived CDR1 and CDR2 are SGHNT and YYREEE (reference sequence). The CDR3 here is CAEGTNQETQYF. DNA of the CDR3: TGTGCGGAGGGGACGAACCAAGAGACCCAGTACTTC.

The V and J genes are TRBV6-2 or TRBV6-3 and TRBJ2-7, with D hard to call. The CDR3 is made up of 15 amino acids. Germline lookup yields CDR1 MNHEY and CDR2 SVGEGT. V gave up 0 bases and J gave up 3 bases, with 12 bases separating them. DNA for the CDR3: TGTGCCAGCAGTTACTCGACCAGAGCTAACTACGAGCAGTACTTC. Its translation: CASSYSTRANYEQYF.

The V and J genes are TRBV12-3 or TRBV12-4 and TRBJ2-1; maybe TRBD2 (6 bases). This CDR3 comprises 15 residues. V lost 6 bases and J 6 bases, leaving 18 bases between the germline ends. The CDR3 region has the DNA TGTGCCAGCAGGGCAACCGGTCGGAGGGGCAATGAGCAGTTCTTC. Its translation is CASRATGRRGNEQFF.

V usage is TRBV12-3 or TRBV12-4 and J usage is TRBJ2-7; D uncertain. The germline V and J ends were trimmed by 3 bases and 5 bases, with 5 bases remaining between them. The CDR3 loop spans 11 amino acids. CDR3 loop: CASSFRDEQYF. DNA for the CDR3: TGTGCCAGCAGTTTCCGGGACGAGCAGTACTTC.

The genes are TRBV24-1 and TRBJ1-5; D remains unclear. There are 15 residues in the CDR3. Trimming left V 4 bases short and J 0 bases short, with 9 bases between. Germline loops: CDR1 KGHDR, CDR2 SFDVKD. The CDR3 loop is CATSEPDDSNQPQHF. For the CDR3, the DNA is TGTGCCACCAGTGAACCGGACGATAGCAATCAGCCCCAGCATTTT.

This clonotype has at least ten counts. The genes are TRBV10-3 and TRBJ2-7; 9 bases align to TRBD1. The germline V gene has CDR1 ENHRY and CDR2 SYGVKD. This CDR3 comprises 14 residues. The V gene end was trimmed by 2 bases and the J gene end by 3 bases; junction bases not matched to a gene: 2. The CDR3 region has the DNA TGTGCCATCAGTGAGCCGACAGGGGGCTACGAGCAGTACTTC. It is translated as CAISEPTGGYEQYF.

The chain joins TRBV14 to TRBJ2-2; 9 positions match TRBD2. Per the germline V gene, CDR1 is SGHDN and CDR2 is FVKESK. The CDR3 covers 16 residues. The V and J ends lost 4 bases and 5 bases, in that order; junction bases with no gene match: 8. CDR3 sequence (DNA): TGTGCCAGCAGCCCTCGACCGGGACTAGCAACCGGGGAGCTGTTTTTT. This sequence encodes CASSPRPGLATGELFF.

This clonotype has just a few counts. Sequence at one end of the junction differs from germline and may be a read error. The V gene is TRBV11-2, the J gene TRBJ1-1, with no clear D. The CDR3 extends over 13 amino acids. Germline loops: CDR1 SGHAT, CDR2 FQNNGV. CDR3 in amino acids: CASSSPRRPRRSF. The CDR3 bases are TGTGCCAGCAGCTCCCCCCGACGGCCGCGAAGATCCTTT.

This clonotype was seen repeatedly, ten times or more. The rearrangement joins TRBV21-1 to TRBJ2-2. TRBV21-1 is flagged as a pseudogene. The CDR3 runs to 16 residues. DNA for the CDR3: TGTGCCAGCAGCAAAGTAAGGGTCCAGAACACCGGGGAGCTGTTTTTT. Amino acids: CASSKVRVQNTGELFF.

This chain uses TRBV7-1 with TRBJ2-3; maybe TRBD2 (6 bases). TRBV7-1 is reported as an ORF; its role is uncertain. The length of the CDR3 is 15 residues. The V and J ends lost 5 bases and 2 bases respectively, with 14 bases between them. The CDR3 here is CASSGRTPATDTQYF. CDR3 bases: TGTGCCAGCAGCGGGAGGACTCCCGCCACAGATACGCAGTATTTT.

The sample holds a few counts of this clonotype. The chain's CDR3 is CASSRTGAGASTDTQYF. CDR3 nucleotide sequence: TGTGCCAGCAGCCGGACAGGGGCTGGCGCGAGCACAGATACGCAGTATTTT. J is TRBJ2-3 and V is TRBV5-4; 9 positions agree with TRBD1. CDR3 length equals 17 residues. Germline V gene lookup returns CDR1 SGHNT and CDR2 YYREEE (reference sequence). The junction had 9 bases not matched to a gene; V was cut back by 4 bases and J by 0 bases.

The chain combines TRBV9 with TRBJ2-7; TRBD2 matches at 10 bases. V shed 0 bases and J 7 bases; nucleotides not matched to a gene: 10. This CDR3 is 16 amino acids long. Germline-derived CDR1 and CDR2 are SGDLS and YYNGEE. CDR3 loop: CASSVGELAGTGEQYF. Here the CDR3 DNA reads TGTGCCAGCAGCGTAGGAGAACTAGCGGGAACGGGAGAGCAGTACTTC.

This clonotype was detected ten times or more. The chain uses TRBV10-3 and TRBJ2-5; perhaps TRBD1 as D (5 bases). Germline assignment: CDR1 ENHRY and CDR2 SYGVKD. V shed 7 bases and J shed 0 bases, with 12 bases lying between them. The CDR3 extends over 14 amino acids. The CDR3 nucleotides are TGTGCCATCAATGCGGACACGTACCAAGAGACCCAGTACTTC. Amino acid sequence: CAINADTYQETQYF.

The rearrangement joins TRBV6-5 to TRBJ1-5, with D possibly being TRBD1 (5 bases). Germline V lookup: CDR1 MNHEY, CDR2 SVGAGI. The V end lost 2 bases, the J end lost 2 bases, and 10 bases lay between the germline ends. This CDR3 is built from 15 residues. The CDR3 DNA reads as TGTGCCAGCAGTTACGGGGGAAACGGCAATCAGCCCCAGCATTTT. It translates to CASSYGGNGNQPQHF.

This clonotype was seen many times. This sequence joins TRBV4-3 and TRBJ2-1, with D tentatively TRBD2 (7 bases). This CDR3 comprises 17 residues. The germline V and J ends were trimmed by 3 bases and 6 bases, with 21 bases remaining between them. The germline CDR1 and CDR2 sequences are LGHNA and YSLEER. CDR3 DNA sequence: TGCGCCAGCAGCCACCACCCCGTCGGGGGAGGGGGCAATGAGCAGTTCTTC. Translation: CASSHHPVGGGGNEQFF.

In its sample, this clonotype was seen a few times. The J gene is TRBJ2-3, the V gene TRBV5-6, with D unresolved. CDR1 is SGHDT and CDR2 is YYEEEE in the germline V gene. There are 12 residues in the CDR3. The V gene lost 1 base and the J gene lost 4 bases, with 4 bases spanning the gap. The CDR3 coding sequence is TGTGCCAGCAGCTTGTACCCAGATACGCAGTATTTT. It specifies CASSLYPDTQYF.

This clonotype was counted between two and nine times. The rearrangement joins TRBV6-1 to TRBJ1-1, with 8 bases fitting TRBD1. Germline trimming cut 6 bases from V and 7 bases from J; bases unmatched to any gene: 19. Germline lookup yields CDR1 MNHNS and CDR2 SASEGT. The CDR3 has 17 residues. The CDR3 loop reads CASRSDHGTGPIFEAFF. The DNA of the CDR3 is TGTGCCAGCAGATCCGATCACGGGACAGGTCCCATTTTTGAAGCTTTCTTT.

This clonotype came up a few times. The chain has TRBV29-1 and TRBJ2-7, with D perhaps assigned TRBD1 or TRBD2 (5 bases each). Germline-derived CDR1 and CDR2 are SQVTM and ANQGSEA. This CDR3 has 13 residues. Deletions cut 4 bases from V and 2 bases from J, with 12 bases between. This CDR3 reads CSVGGRLAYEQYF. DNA for the CDR3: TGCAGCGTTGGGGGACGGCTGGCCTACGAGCAGTACTTC.

This clonotype was recorded a few times. This chain uses TRBV7-2 with TRBJ2-1; D is perhaps TRBD2 (5 bases). Trimming cost V 5 bases and J 9 bases, with 14 bases left between them. This CDR3 is built from 13 residues. Germline V gene lookup returns CDR1 SGHTA and CDR2 FQGNSA. The CDR3 here is CASSKAVRSEQFF. CDR3 nucleotides: TGTGCCAGCAGCAAAGCGGTACGGAGTGAGCAGTTCTTC.